This T cell receptor beta chain was recorded in a study of T-cell reconstitution after alpha-beta-depleted transplantation in children. Notes on the study in general: T-cell counts and diversity were attributed mostly to newly produced T cells one year after transplant.

The library targeted TCRbeta and was prepared with unique molecular identifiers. TCRdb ran MiXCR on the PCR reads and lists one entry per CDR3 protein. The sample holds about 310,000 distinct CDR3 sequences, 23% seen once. About this clonotype itself: Its antigen is still unknown.

Germline values: CDR1 SGHTA, CDR2 FQGTGA. The ends lost 4 bases at V and 2 bases at J; junction bases unmatched: 5. This CDR3 contains 16 residues. This sample comprised PBMCs, mostly from graft donor cells, obtained 180 days after TCRalphabeta/CD19-depleted stem cell transplant. This clonotype was sampled from a male patient younger than 18 who had a stem cell transplant for acute lymphoblastic leukemia, so the T cells may come from the graft donor. The V call is TRBV7-3, the J call TRBJ2-6; TRBD1 matches at 7 bases. The CDR3 region is CASSSRQGAGANVLTF. CDR3 DNA: TGTGCCAGCAGCTCACGACAGGGCGCTGGGGCCAACGTCCTGACTTTC. The variable domain in full, completed from reference TRBV7-3 and TRBJ2-6, reads GAGVSQTPSNKVTEKGKYVELRCDPISGHTALYWYRQSLGQGPEFLIYFQGTGAADDSGLPNDRFFAVRPEGSVSTLKIQRTERGDSAVYLCASSSRQGAGANVLTFGAGSRLTVL.